Listed below are T cell receptor beta chains from one sample, sequenced in a study of blood T cell repertoires in COVID-19. Sequencing was performed with immunoSEQ multiplex PCR; in TCRdb, only in-frame clones are kept and a portion is missing. The table records 100,000 to 150,000 clones, roughly nine tenths of them present only once. Source material: peripheral blood. Receptor source: a man between 65 and 80 years old who had recovered from COVID-19. The CDR3 runs from the conserved cysteine through the conserved F or W.

>15|TRBJ1-2|TRBV6-5
CASRARGTGGYGYTF
>15|TRBJ2-2|TRBV27
CASSWGTGGTGELFF
>14|TRBJ1-1|TRBV11-2
CASSLDLSGRGPIF
>15|TRBJ1-4|TRBV6-1
CASSDRGQGNEKLFF
>15|TRBJ1-5|TRBV2
CASSDHRGGNQPQHF
>15|TRBJ1-2|TRBV7-8
CASSIRDRGSYGYTF
>17|TRBJ2-3|TRBV24-1
CATSDLGLAGDTDTQYF
>14|TRBJ1-4|TRBV13
CASSQDRGGEKLFF
>13|TRBJ2-5|TRBV7-8
CASSRDRGETQYF
>14|TRBJ2-1|TRBV19
CASSIGDSYNEQFF
>13|TRBJ2-5|TRBV30
CAPWDRAKETQYF
>12|TRBJ1-1|TRBV6-5
CATLTRSTEAFF
>14|TRBJ2-2|TRBV11-1
CASSFQGNTGELFF
>12|TRBJ1-1|TRBV19
CASSLRQAEAFF